These 8 T cell receptor beta chains were all obtained from the same sample, sequenced in a study of memory CD4+ T cells and cytomegalovirus serostatus. Profiled with immunoSEQ multiplex PCR; TCRdb holds only in-frame clones, not every one. The table has 85,000 to 100,000 clones, over 70% seen once. Single viable CD3+CD4+CD8-CD45RO+ cells were sorted as the memory CD4+ T cells. Material: memory CD4+ T cells from blood. The source of these receptors is an adult in good health and CMV-seropositive.

The chain uses TRBV7-9 and TRBJ1-3; D unclear. Germline CDR1 SEHNR, CDR2 FQNEAQ (reference sequence). V was trimmed by 5 bases and J by 0 bases, leaving 11 bases between them. The CDR3 has 15 residues. The CDR3 loop reads CASSAPSRSGNTIYF. CDR3 DNA: TGTGCCAGCAGCGCCCCTTCGCGCTCTGGAAACACCATATATTTT.

This chain links TRBV5-4 with TRBJ2-1; 8 nucleotides agree with TRBD1. CDR1 and CDR2 (germline): SGHNT, YYREEE (reference sequence). The trim removed 4 bases at V and 10 bases at J, leaving 13 bases unmatched. The CDR3 loop spans 15 amino acids. The CDR3, as DNA: TGTGCCAGCAGCCAACAAGGGACAGGAGGTCGGGAGCAGTTCTTC. Amino acid sequence: CASSQQGTGGREQFF.

The J gene is TRBJ2-5, the V gene TRBV10-3; 7 positions agree with TRBD2. V was pared by 5 bases and J by 3 bases, with 6 bases of the junction left unmatched. Germline lookup yields CDR1 ENHRY and CDR2 SYGVKD. There are 14 residues in the CDR3. The CDR3 spells CAISLSGTKETQYF. DNA of the CDR3: TGTGCCATCAGTCTATCGGGGACTAAAGAGACCCAGTACTTC.

V and J are TRBV9 and TRBJ2-7; D not resolved. The V end lost 4 bases, the J end lost 2 bases, and 7 bases lay between the germline ends. Germline lookup yields CDR1 SGDLS and CDR2 YYNGEE. This CDR3 is built from 12 residues. The CDR3 reads CASSPSTYEQYF. CDR3 nucleotides: TGTGCCAGCAGCCCATCCACCTACGAGCAGTACTTC.

The sample holds one count of this clone. The J gene is TRBJ2-1, the V gene TRBV5-6, with 9 nucleotides matching TRBD2. The germline V gene has CDR1 SGHDT and CDR2 YYEEEE. V dropped 8 bases and J dropped 8; count of bases not matched to a gene: 8. There are 13 residues in the CDR3. The CDR3, as DNA: TGTGCCAGTAGACAGCGGGAGGTCGATGAGCAGTTCTTC. As protein: CASRQREVDEQFF.

The J gene is TRBJ1-2, the V gene TRBV19; the D is unclear. The CDR3 is made up of 14 amino acids. Trimming left V 1 base short and J 4 bases short, with 10 bases between. The germline gives CDR1 LNHDA, CDR2 SQIVND (reference sequence). In DNA form, the CDR3 reads TGTGCCAGTAGTATAGTGTTGGGTACCTATGGCTACACCTTC. Amino acid sequence: CASSIVLGTYGYTF.

This sequence joins TRBV5-1 and TRBJ2-1, with D unresolved. Germline V gene lookup returns CDR1 SGHRS and CDR2 YFSETQ. This CDR3 contains 17 residues. V lost 0 bases and J lost 4, with 17 bases in between. The CDR3 DNA sequence: TGCGCCAGCAGCTTGGAGTTCGGGCGATCTAGATACAATGAGCAGTTCTTC. This gives the protein CASSLEFGRSRYNEQFF. Supplemented by reference TRBV5-1 and TRBJ2-1, the full variable domain reads KAGVTQTPRYLIKTRGQQVTLSCSPISGHRSVSWYQQTPGQGLQFLFEYFSETQRNKGNFPGRFSGRQFSNSRSEMNVSTLELGDSALYLCASSLEFGRSRYNEQFFGPGTRLTVL.

This chain uses TRBV9 with TRBJ1-2, with D perhaps TRBD1 (6 bases). The CDR3 spans 14 residues. The germline V gene has CDR1 SGDLS and CDR2 YYNGEE. Trimming shortened V by 4 bases and J by 6 bases, and 16 bases separated the two germline ends. CDR3 bases: TGTGCCAGCAGCCCCTCGGTGGGGGCAGATGGCTACACCTTC. Encoded protein: CASSPSVGADGYTF. The full variable domain, with the rest looked up from reference TRBV9 and TRBJ1-2, is DSGVTQTPKHLITATGQRVTLRCSPRSGDLSVYWYQQSLDQGLQFLIQYYNGEERAKGNILERFSAQQFPDLHSELNLSSLELGDSALYFCASSPSVGADGYTFGSGTRLTVV.